These T cell receptor beta chains were read from a single sample in a study of T cells in Graves' hyperthyroidism and ophthalmopathy. Using its own MiXCR run on the multiplex PCR reads, TCRdb lists one record per CDR3 protein. The sample shows approximately 510,000 distinct CDR3 sequences, 40% to 50% of them seen only once. The sequencing sample was made of peripheral blood or thyroid tissue (not recorded which). The receptors here all came from an adult woman with Graves' disease, either hyperthyroidism or ophthalmopathy (not recorded which). Both conserved end residues are part of each CDR3.

V gene: TRBV24-1
J gene: TRBJ2-2
CDR3 protein: CATSFPGAVGELFF

V gene: TRBV20-1
J gene: TRBJ1-2
CDR3 protein: CSARPGTDGYTF

V gene: TRBV11-2
J gene: TRBJ2-5
CDR3 protein: CASSLPGGDVTQYF

V gene: TRBV10-3
J gene: TRBJ1-6
CDR3 protein: CAISERLDSPLHF

V gene: TRBV7-8
J gene: TRBJ1-1
CDR3 protein: CASHRTRNTEAFF

V gene: TRBV11-2
J gene: TRBJ2-5
CDR3 protein: CASSRAPWRGQETQYF

V gene: TRBV2
J gene: TRBJ1-1
CDR3 protein: CASSDRGHGTEAFF

V gene: TRBV7-2
J gene: TRBJ1-5
CDR3 protein: CASSPYTPGGQPQHF

V gene: TRBV29-1
J gene: TRBJ2-7
CDR3 protein: CSVHSGGASEQYF

V gene: TRBV5-1
J gene: TRBJ1-4
CDR3 protein: CASSLRGAEKLFF

V gene: TRBV5-1
J gene: TRBJ1-1
CDR3 protein: CASRPSGAAGGTEAFF

V gene: TRBV29-1
J gene: TRBJ2-7
CDR3 protein: CSVELPGKSYEQYF

V gene: TRBV10-3
J gene: TRBJ2-7
CDR3 protein: CAISAGQRSPPSGDYEQYF

V gene: TRBV12-3/TRBV12-4
J gene: TRBJ1-1
CDR3 protein: CASSQDRAGAEAFF

V gene: TRBV7-9
J gene: TRBJ1-6
CDR3 protein: CASSLRGGSTYNSPLHF

V gene: TRBV9
J gene: TRBJ1-6
CDR3 protein: CASSPSLF

V gene: TRBV7-2
J gene: TRBJ2-5
CDR3 protein: CASSYGAGGGETQYF

V gene: TRBV13
J gene: TRBJ1-3
CDR3 protein: CASSLRTGAGNTIYF

V gene: TRBV19
J gene: TRBJ2-2
CDR3 protein: CASSTRVFGELFF